These 9 T cell receptor beta chains share one sample of origin, sequenced in a study of a mutant IDH1 vaccine in newly diagnosed glioma. Time point given: baseline, week 1 (first vaccination visit). This sample's treatment: pre-vaccination baseline after standard-of-care therapy. Clones were read by immunoSEQ multiplex PCR, and TCRdb kept only the in-frame ones, dropping some. The sample holds about 51,000 clones, roughly 80% seen once. This specimen consisted of PBMCs, obtained from a glioma patient treated with radiotherapy, temozolomide or both. The receptors originated from a woman between 40 and 50 years old with glioma.

The CDR3 DNA sequence: TGTGCCAGTCAAGACGGGGCTATGGAGACCCAGTACTTC. Protein product: CASQDGAMETQYF. The chain uses TRBV7-6 and TRBJ2-5, with D perhaps matching TRBD1 or TRBD2 (5 bases each). Germline CDR1 reads SGHVS; CDR2 reads FNYEAQ. Trimming took 9 bases from V and 5 from J, leaving 16 bases between them. The CDR3 contains 13 residues.

The chain uses TRBV9 and TRBJ2-7, with 12 nucleotides matching TRBD2. CDR1 is SGDLS and CDR2 is YYNGEE in the germline V gene. This CDR3 is built from 13 residues. J was trimmed by 6 bases and V by 7 bases; bases with no gene match: 5. The CDR3: CASSASGGGEQYF. CDR3 nucleotide sequence: TGTGCCAGCTCGGCTAGCGGGGGGGGCGAGCAGTACTTC. Using reference TRBV9 and TRBJ2-7 for the parts outside the CDR3, the full variable domain is DSGVTQTPKHLITATGQRVTLRCSPRSGDLSVYWYQQSLDQGLQFLIQYYNGEERAKGNILERFSAQQFPDLHSELNLSSLELGDSALYFCASSASGGGEQYFGPGTRLTVT.

The rearrangement uses TRBV19 and TRBJ1-1; D ambiguous. Germline V gene sequence: CDR1 LNHDA, CDR2 SQIVND (reference sequence). CDR3 size: 14 residues. V lost 3 bases, J lost 5 bases, and 13 bases lay in between. Written as DNA, the CDR3 is TGTGCCAGTAGTATGGTGCGAATCAGTACTGAAGCTTTCTTT. It yields the protein CASSMVRISTEAFF.

As DNA, the CDR3 is TGTGCCAGCAGTCTGGACGTACACCAAGAGACCCAGTACTTC. Translation gives CASSLDVHQETQYF. This rearrangement joins TRBV6-1 to TRBJ2-5, with D unclear. The ends were cut back, 5 bases at V and 0 bases at J, with 10 bases in the middle. This CDR3 has 14 residues. Per germline, CDR1 MNHNS and CDR2 SASEGT.

This clone was observed a single time. This CDR3 reads CATRSGGRVTGELFF. CDR3 DNA sequence: TGTGCCACCAGATCGGGGGGGCGGGTCACCGGGGAGCTGTTTTTT. The rearrangement uses TRBV15 and TRBJ2-2; TRBD2 aligns across 8 bases. In germline, CDR1 is LNHNV, CDR2 YYDKDF (reference sequence). This CDR3 is 15 amino acids long. The V gene end was trimmed by 6 bases and the J gene end by 4 bases; junction bases not matched to a gene: 7.

The chain has TRBV19 and TRBJ1-2; D is perhaps TRBD1 (6 bases). The CDR3 spans 12 residues. Germline V CDR1 and CDR2: LNHDA, SQIVND (reference sequence). V shed 11 bases and J shed 3 bases, with 13 bases lying between them. The CDR3: CAGIRGDYGYTF. The CDR3 DNA follows: TGTGCCGGAATCAGGGGTGACTATGGCTACACCTTC.

The chain carries TRBV2 and TRBJ1-2, with 8 bases aligning to TRBD1. Germline CDR1 SNHLY, CDR2 FYNNEI. V shed 5 bases and J 3 bases; nucleotides not matched to a gene: 2. The CDR3 is made up of 13 amino acids. CDR3 loop: CASSSQGDYGYTF. Here the CDR3 DNA reads TGTGCCAGCAGTTCACAGGGGGACTATGGCTACACCTTC.

This clone was seen a few times. The rearrangement links TRBV29-1 to TRBJ1-1, with D uncertain. This CDR3 spans 13 amino acids. Germline V CDR1 and CDR2: SQVTM, ANQGSEA. V lost 4 bases and J 0 bases, leaving 9 bases between the germline ends. The CDR3, as DNA: TGCAGCGTTGTTAAGGGAATGAACACTGAAGCTTTCTTT. Translating gives CSVVKGMNTEAFF.

J is TRBJ1-6 and V is TRBV28; TRBD1 aligns across 10 bases. The ends lost 6 bases at V and 7 bases at J; junction bases unmatched: 3. The V gene's germline CDR1 is MDHEN and CDR2 SYDVKM. The CDR3 has 14 amino acids. CDR3 in DNA: TGTGCCAGCAGGGGACAGGGGAGAAATTCACCCCTCCACTTT. Amino acids: CASRGQGRNSPLHF.